The 16 T cell receptor beta chains below all came from one sample that was sequenced in a study of cytomegalovirus exposure and HLA in healthy donors. PCR involved 60 Vbeta and 13 Jbeta primers. TCRdb's copy holds only in-frame clones and misses some; the assay was immunoSEQ multiplex PCR. Of 45,000 to 55,000 clones in the sample, around three fifths were seen once. The sequenced material came from PBMCs. These receptors were taken from a human donor in good health.

The CDR3 is CAWSAGRQRGGNQPQHF. Here the CDR3 DNA reads TGTGCCTGGAGTGCCGGGAGGCAAAGAGGGGGCAATCAGCCCCAGCATTTT. The J gene is TRBJ1-5, the V gene TRBV30, with a weak D call TRBD1 (5 bases). Germline CDR1 GTSNPN, CDR2 SVGIG (reference sequence). The germline V and J ends were trimmed by 1 base and 2 bases, with 18 bases remaining between them. The CDR3 is 17 amino acids.

The genes are TRBV27 and TRBJ2-5, with D possibly being TRBD1 (7 bases). Germline V lookup: CDR1 MNHEY, CDR2 SMNVEV (reference sequence). V lost 7 bases, J lost 2 bases, and 17 bases lay in between. This CDR3 has 15 residues. CDR3 amino acids: CASIPEGARQETQYF. The DNA for the CDR3 is TGTGCCAGCATCCCGGAGGGGGCCCGACAAGAGACCCAGTACTTC.

The rearrangement uses TRBV7-2 and TRBJ2-7, with 9 positions matching TRBD1. The CDR3 has 14 amino acids. Trimming at V came to 5 bases and at J to 2 bases, leaving 4 bases not matched to a gene. Per germline, CDR1 SGHTA and CDR2 FQGNSA. The CDR3 DNA follows: TGTGCCAGCAGCCGGACAGGGGAACCCTACGAGCAGTACTTC. Its protein product is CASSRTGEPYEQYF.

The chain links TRBV5-1 to TRBJ1-6; perhaps TRBD1 as D (5 bases). Germline CDR1 reads SGHRS; CDR2 reads YFSETQ. This CDR3 has 17 amino acids. With 3 bases removed from V and 3 bases from J, the gap between germline ends came to 16 bases. This CDR3 reads CASSWGRAQNYNSPLHF. DNA for the CDR3: TGCGCCAGCAGCTGGGGGAGGGCGCAGAACTATAATTCACCCCTCCACTTT.

The rearrangement uses TRBV6-5 and TRBJ1-4; 10 bases map to TRBD1. The germline V gene has CDR1 MNHEY and CDR2 SVGAGI. The J segment lost 7 bases and the V segment lost 4 bases, leaving 6 bases of the junction unmatched. The CDR3 is made up of 15 amino acids. As DNA, the CDR3 is TGTGCCAGCAGTTCCCGGACAGGGGGAGCTGAAAAACTGTTTTTT. This codes for CASSSRTGGAEKLFF.

This clone was observed a single time. The chain uses TRBV6-5 and TRBJ2-7; 8 bases fit TRBD1. This CDR3 is built from 12 residues. Germline CDR1 MNHEY, CDR2 SVGAGI. V lost 6 bases, J lost 6 bases, and 4 bases stayed unmatched. This CDR3 reads CASSSGTGEQYF. The CDR3 bases are TGTGCCAGCAGCTCCGGGACAGGCGAGCAGTACTTC.

In DNA, the CDR3 is TGTGCCTGGAGTTCTCCAGTGCTCCGGGGCACTGAAGCTTTCTTT. It codes for CAWSSPVLRGTEAFF. This sequence joins TRBV30 and TRBJ1-1, with D unresolved. V lost 2 bases and J lost 4, with 17 bases in between. The germline gives CDR1 GTSNPN, CDR2 SVGIG (reference sequence). The CDR3 covers 15 residues.

The CDR3 DNA reads TGTGCCAGCAGCCGGGACAGAAACTATGGCTACACCTTC. It specifies CASSRDRNYGYTF. The genes are TRBV6-5 and TRBJ1-2, with 7 positions matching TRBD1. Germline values: CDR1 MNHEY, CDR2 SVGAGI. The ends lost 6 bases at V and 2 bases at J; junction bases unmatched: 3. This CDR3 has 13 amino acids.

V and J are TRBV30 and TRBJ2-4, with 8 bases identical to TRBD1. V dropped 2 bases and J dropped 6; count of bases not matched to a gene: 9. Germline V gene sequence: CDR1 GTSNPN, CDR2 SVGIG (reference sequence). CDR3 length equals 15 residues. CDR3 DNA sequence: TGTGCCTGGAGTCAACAGGGGGGACGGGGAAACATTCAGTACTTC. This codes for CAWSQQGGRGNIQYF.

V usage is TRBV6-1 and J usage is TRBJ2-7, with 9 bases aligning to TRBD1. This CDR3 is built from 13 residues. Germline CDR1 and CDR2: MNHNS and SASEGT. V lost 5 bases to trimming and J lost 5 bases; unmatched junction nucleotides: 4. The CDR3 is CASSLRDRDEQYF. The DNA for the CDR3 is TGTGCCAGCAGTCTAAGGGACAGGGACGAGCAGTACTTC.

This clone was detected a few times. The rearrangement links TRBV7-8 to TRBJ1-2, with D maybe TRBD1 (5 bases). The CDR3 runs 19 residues. The V gene lost 2 bases and the J gene lost 5 bases, with 27 bases spanning the gap. CDR1 and CDR2 (germline): SGHVS, FQNEAQ. For the CDR3, the DNA is TGTGCCAGCAGCTTACCGAAAAAGGGGTTAGAGCGGGGTTTGTATGGCTACACCTTC. Encoded protein: CASSLPKKGLERGLYGYTF.

The chain recombines TRBV5-5 with TRBJ1-2; D gene unclear. V shed 4 bases and J shed 8 bases, with 15 bases lying between them. The CDR3 covers 13 residues. Germline values: CDR1 SGHKS, CDR2 YYEKEE (reference sequence). In DNA form, the CDR3 reads TGTGCCAGCAGCGTCGGGTTATTCGCGGGCTACACCTTC. Translation gives CASSVGLFAGYTF.

The chain recombines TRBV5-6 with TRBJ2-3, with D maybe TRBD2 (5 bases). The ends were cut back, 0 bases at V and 1 base at J, with 9 bases in the middle. The germline gives CDR1 SGHDT, CDR2 YYEEEE. The CDR3 has 15 residues. The CDR3 here is CASSLVAAGTDTQYF. CDR3 bases: TGTGCCAGCAGCTTGGTAGCAGCGGGCACAGATACGCAGTATTTT.

This clone has a handful of counts. The CDR3 DNA is TGTGCCAGCAGCAGGGGGACAGGGGTCGACGGGGAGCTGTTTTTT. This sequence encodes CASSRGTGVDGELFF. The chain uses TRBV5-8 and TRBJ2-2; TRBD1 matches at 10 bases. The V gene end was trimmed by 4 bases and the J gene end by 7 bases; junction bases not matched to a gene: 7. The CDR3 length is 15 residues. Germline CDR1 SGHTS, CDR2 YDEGEE.

The rearrangement links TRBV29-1 to TRBJ2-1, with D perhaps matching TRBD2 (5 bases). V lost 7 bases, J lost 4 bases, and 11 bases lay in between. Germline V gene sequence: CDR1 SQVTM, CDR2 ANQGSEA. This CDR3 is 12 amino acids long. The CDR3 here is CSGGLAYNEQFF. In DNA form, the CDR3 reads TGCAGCGGCGGCCTAGCTTACAATGAGCAGTTCTTC.

This chain connects TRBV27 to TRBJ2-7; 8 bases line up with TRBD1. The V gene's germline CDR1 is MNHEY and CDR2 SMNVEV (reference sequence). This CDR3 has 14 amino acids. Trimming at V came to 6 bases and at J to 2 bases, leaving 6 bases not matched to a gene. CDR3: CASRWTGSPYEQYF. As DNA, the CDR3 is TGTGCCAGCAGATGGACAGGGTCCCCCTACGAGCAGTACTTC.